The rows below give T cell receptor beta chains drawn from one sample of a study of T cells in Graves' hyperthyroidism and ophthalmopathy. One entry per CDR3 protein results from TCRdb running MiXCR on the multiplex PCR reads. Of 600,000 to 750,000 distinct CDR3 sequences listed, roughly 17% are singletons. The sample consisted of blood. The receptors here all came from a man between 45 and 60 years old with Graves' hyperthyroidism. The CDR3 runs from the conserved cysteine through the conserved F or W. Each record gives: D gene, J gene, V gene, clone size, CDR3 DNA, CDR3 protein. The D gene is left open where the match is weak. Some rows have no size entry. The others give once, few or many, or a class for an expanded clone.

. TRBJ2-1 TRBV7-3 many TGTGCCAGCAGCCCCGCGGGACCAAATGAGCAGTTCTTC CASSPAGPNEQFF
. TRBJ2-1 TRBV20-1 few TGCAGTCCGCACCTGACTAGTTCGTTTTCGGGTGAGCAGTTCTTC CSPHLTSSFSGEQFF
. TRBJ1-1 TRBV29-1 . TGCAGCGTTCTCGACAGGAACACTGAAGCTTTCTTT CSVLDRNTEAFF
. TRBJ2-7 TRBV20-1 many TGCAGTGCTAGAGATCTGAGACAGGCCCCTACCTACGAGCAGTACTTC CSARDLRQAPTYEQYF
TRBD2 TRBJ2-3 TRBV9 . TGTGCCAGCAGCGTATCGGGAGGCGCGGCAGATACGCAGTATTTT CASSVSGGAADTQYF
TRBD1 TRBJ2-3 TRBV7-3 many TGTGCCAGCAGCTTGGGGGGACAGGGCGCAGATACGCAGTATTTT CASSLGGQGADTQYF
TRBD1 TRBJ1-6 TRBV6-1 . TGTGCCAGCAGCCCTGACAGGGGTGGTTCACCCCTCCACTTT CASSPDRGGSPLHF
TRBD2 TRBJ2-1 TRBV24-1 many TGTGCCACCAGGCCGACTAGCGGGAGTTCCTACAATGAGCAGTTCTTC CATRPTSGSSYNEQFF
. TRBJ2-4 TRBV14 . TGTGCCAGCAGCCAGGGAAGGTCGGATCGGCAGGTTGGCATTCAGTACTTC CASSQGRSDRQVGIQYF
. TRBJ1-5 TRBV6-1 . TGTGCCAGTGGGGTCGGACGGGTAAGAGACAATCAGCCCCAGCATTTT CASGVGRVRDNQPQHF
TRBD2 TRBJ2-3 TRBV2 . TGTGCCAGCAGTGGGGTAGGGCGAAGCGGGAGACGCACAGATACGCAGTATTTT CASSGVGRSGRRTDTQYF
TRBD2 TRBJ2-1 TRBV10-3 few TGTGCCATCAGTGAGGAGACTAGCGGGAACTACAATGAGCAGTTCTTC CAISEETSGNYNEQFF
TRBD1 TRBJ2-7 TRBV6-5 . TGTGCCAGCAGTTACGGGGACAGTTCTCGCTACGAGCAGTACTTC CASSYGDSSRYEQYF
TRBD1 TRBJ2-5 TRBV28 many TGTGCCAGCAGTGCCGGGACAGGGACCCACGGCGGGGAGACCCAGTACTTC CASSAGTGTHGGETQYF
. TRBJ2-2 TRBV3-1 . TGTGCCAGCAGCCAAGAAGACAGAGCCGGGGAGCTGTTTTTT CASSQEDRAGELFF